These T cell receptor beta chains were read from a single sample in a study of T cells in Graves' hyperthyroidism and ophthalmopathy. MiXCR, applied by TCRdb to the multiplex PCR reads, yields one record per CDR3 protein. The data show 450,000 to 500,000 distinct CDR3 sequences, roughly 23% seen once. The sample comprised blood. The receptors come from a woman in her 70s with Graves' ophthalmopathy. The CDR3 runs from the conserved cysteine through the conserved F or W. The D gene is left open where the match is weak. Only part of the rows carry a size: once, few, many, or a class if the clone is expanded.

j_gene,v_gene,d_gene,abundance,CDR3aa,CDR3nt
TRBJ1-1,TRBV2,-,many,CELGGAFF,TGTGAGCTTGGAGGCGCTTTCTTT
TRBJ2-7,TRBV9,TRBD2,-,CASSVESGSAYEQYF,TGTGCCAGCAGCGTTGAGAGCGGGAGTGCCTACGAGCAGTACTTC
TRBJ2-7,TRBV2,-,many,CASRTPVTYEQYF,TGTGCCAGCCGGACACCGGTCACCTACGAGCAGTACTTC
TRBJ1-5,TRBV6-1,-,-,CASSTIGGSGLDLPQHF,TGTGCCAGCAGTACGATTGGGGGGAGTGGGCTGGATTTGCCCCAGCATTTT
TRBJ2-3,TRBV6-1,TRBD2,few,CASSRTAGMGTDTQYF,TGTGCCAGCAGCCGAACAGCGGGAATGGGGACAGATACGCAGTATTTT
TRBJ1-2,TRBV11-2,-,few,CASSLDWRGYTF,TGTGCCAGCAGCTTAGATTGGCGGGGCTACACCTTC
TRBJ1-3,TRBV2,-,-,CARSGAGNTIYF,TGTGCCAGATCAGGGGCTGGAAACACCATATATTTT
TRBJ1-2,TRBV6-1,-,-,CASTHRASGYTF,TGTGCCAGCACTCACAGGGCGAGCGGCTACACCTTC
TRBJ1-5,TRBV3-1,-,-,CASSQALSRSQPQHF,TGTGCCAGCAGCCAAGCTCTGTCCAGGTCCCAGCCCCAGCATTTT
TRBJ2-2,TRBV10-3,TRBD2,-,CAIRGTSRTGELFF,TGTGCCATCAGGGGGACTAGTCGGACCGGGGAGCTGTTTTTT
TRBJ1-2,TRBV7-2,-,few,CASSIGAGSGADGYTF,TGTGCCAGCAGCATAGGCGCAGGGTCAGGAGCGGATGGCTACACCTTC
TRBJ1-2,TRBV11-2,-,-,CASSSIRGAGGYTF,TGTGCCAGCAGCTCAATAAGGGGGGCCGGGGGCTACACCTTC
TRBJ2-1,TRBV2,TRBD2,many,CASPGTSPVNEQFF,TGTGCCAGCCCCGGGACTAGTCCTGTCAATGAGCAGTTCTTC
TRBJ2-1,TRBV12-5,TRBD2,few,CASAPFASGRYEQFF,TGTGCTAGTGCCCCCTTCGCCAGCGGGAGATATGAGCAGTTCTTC
TRBJ2-3,TRBV29-1,-,few,CSVGPPGGGTDTQYF,TGCAGCGTTGGCCCCCCAGGGGGGGGTACAGATACGCAGTATTTT
TRBJ2-5,TRBV7-2,-,few,CASSHSSQYQETQYF,TGTGCCAGCAGCCATTCTAGCCAGTACCAAGAGACCCAGTACTTC
TRBJ1-5,TRBV3-1,-,few,CASSQAGVSNQPQHF,TGTGCCAGCAGCCAAGCAGGGGTCAGCAATCAGCCCCAGCATTTT
TRBJ2-2,TRBV6-1,TRBD2,-,CASKAGVQTGELFF,TGCGCCAGCAAAGCGGGGGTCCAAACCGGGGAGCTGTTTTTT
TRBJ1-3,TRBV6-1,TRBD1,-,CASRSQGGTGNTIYF,TGTGCCAGCAGGTCACAGGGGGGAACTGGAAACACCATATATTTT
TRBJ1-2,TRBV28,-,many,CASSRTGSYGYTF,TGTGCCAGCAGCAGAACAGGGAGCTATGGCTACACCTTC
TRBJ2-4,TRBV5-1,TRBD1,-,CASSPDRGKNIQYF,TGCGCCAGCAGCCCGGACAGGGGGAAAAACATTCAGTACTTC
TRBJ2-5,TRBV28,TRBD2,-,CASTIGLDSGPRETQYF,TGTGCCAGCACCATAGGACTAGACAGCGGCCCCAGGGAGACCCAGTACTTC
TRBJ2-7,TRBV5-1,TRBD2,many,CASSLPSGSEQYF,TGCGCCAGCAGCTTGCCTAGCGGGAGCGAGCAGTACTTC
TRBJ2-5,TRBV7-2,-,-,CASSLGLRKYQETQYF,TGTGCCAGCAGCTTAGGTTTGCGAAAGTACCAAGAGACCCAGTACTTC
TRBJ2-2,TRBV7-9,TRBD1,few,CASSNRQGGWISGELFF,TGTGCCAGCAGCAACCGACAGGGTGGATGGATTTCCGGGGAGCTGTTTTTT
TRBJ2-7,TRBV9,-,once,CANSFGPGSYEQYF,TGTGCCAACAGCTTTGGACCTGGCTCCTACGAGCAGTACTTC
TRBJ2-5,TRBV12-3/TRBV12-4,-,-,CASSSYRARETQYF,TGTGCCAGCAGTTCCTACAGGGCCCGAGAGACCCAGTACTTC
TRBJ1-4,TRBV18,-,few,CASSPGGGYNEKLFF,TGTGCCAGCTCACCGGGAGGAGGGTATAATGAAAAACTGTTTTTT
TRBJ1-3,TRBV5-1,TRBD1,-,CASSWGQGDSGNTIYF,TGCGCCAGCAGCTGGGGACAGGGAGACTCTGGAAACACCATATATTTT
TRBJ1-3,TRBV6-1,-,many,CASSRIVRGSGNTIYF,TGTGCCAGCAGTCGAATCGTTCGCGGGTCTGGAAACACCATATATTTT
TRBJ2-3,TRBV10-3,-,-,CAISESTSTDTQYF,TGTGCCATCAGTGAGTCGACCAGCACAGATACGCAGTATTTT
TRBJ2-3,TRBV20-1,-,many,CSASSEADTQYF,TGCAGTGCGAGTAGCGAGGCAGATACGCAGTATTTT
TRBJ1-1,TRBV10-3,-,-,CAISDKGHSTEAFF,TGTGCCATCAGTGATAAGGGCCACAGCACTGAAGCTTTCTTT
TRBJ2-2,TRBV9,-,few,CASKPGLNTGELFF,TGTGCCAGCAAACCGGGACTCAACACCGGGGAGCTGTTTTTT
TRBJ2-2,TRBV5-1,TRBD2,few,CASSSRLAGPTGELFF,TGCGCCAGCAGCAGCAGGCTAGCGGGACCCACCGGGGAGCTGTTTTTT
TRBJ1-6,TRBV3-1,-,few,CASSQSTVHNSPLHF,TGTGCCAGCAGCCAGTCGACAGTGCATAATTCACCCCTCCACTTT
TRBJ2-1,TRBV3-1,-,many,CASSAGAPNEQFF,TGTGCCAGCAGCGCGGGGGCGCCAAATGAGCAGTTCTTC
TRBJ2-1,TRBV20-1,-,-,CSARDSESYNEQFF,TGCAGTGCTAGAGATTCGGAATCCTACAATGAGCAGTTCTTC
TRBJ2-2,TRBV11-3,-,-,CASSFTGPTGELFF,TGTGCCAGCAGCTTTACAGGACCCACCGGGGAGCTGTTTTTT
TRBJ1-1,TRBV6-1,TRBD1,-,CASRGDRYFTEAFF,TGTGCCAGCAGAGGGGACAGGTATTTCACTGAAGCTTTCTTT
TRBJ1-2,TRBV20-1,-,few,CSASFSGYTF,TGCAGTGCTAGTTTTAGTGGCTACACCTTC
TRBJ2-6,TRBV10-2,-,-,CASSEGHRVLSRSGANVLTF,TGCGCCAGCAGTGAGGGTCACAGGGTACTGTCACGCTCTGGGGCCAACGTCCTGACTTTC
TRBJ2-7,TRBV29-1,TRBD2,few,CSVEGTSGGIYEQYF,TGCAGCGTTGAGGGGACTAGCGGGGGGATCTACGAGCAGTACTTC
TRBJ1-2,TRBV18,-,-,CASSPPGTGGYTF,TGTGCCAGCTCACCACCGGGGACGGGTGGCTACACCTTC
TRBJ2-5,TRBV7-8,TRBD2,-,CASSLSSGKETQYF,TGTGCCAGCAGCCTCTCTAGCGGGAAAGAGACCCAGTACTTC
TRBJ2-5,TRBV28,-,many,CASSLSSLYQETQYF,TGTGCCAGCAGCTTGTCATCGCTCTACCAAGAGACCCAGTACTTC
TRBJ2-5,TRBV4-1,TRBD2,-,CASSQMTSGTEETQYF,TGCGCCAGCAGCCAAATGACTAGCGGGACTGAAGAGACCCAGTACTTC
TRBJ1-5,TRBV2,TRBD1,-,CATSGGVYSNQPQHF,TGTGCCACCTCAGGGGGGGTATATAGCAATCAGCCCCAGCATTTT
TRBJ2-7,TRBV10-2,-,many,CASSTVGARGPYF,TGCGCCAGCTCAACCGTCGGGGCCCGCGGGCCGTACTTC
TRBJ2-1,TRBV6-1,TRBD2,-,CASSRGTSGYNEQFF,TGTGCCAGCAGCCGCGGGACTAGCGGCTACAATGAGCAGTTCTTC
TRBJ1-3,TRBV10-2,-,-,CASSPDGNTIYF,TGCGCCAGCAGCCCGGATGGAAACACCATATATTTT
TRBJ1-2,TRBV27,-,many,CASSSGWESAGTAYGYTF,TGTGCCAGCAGTAGTGGCTGGGAGTCGGCGGGCACGGCCTATGGCTACACCTTC
TRBJ1-1,TRBV18,-,few,CASSPLREGTEAFF,TGTGCCAGCTCACCACTGAGGGAGGGCACTGAAGCTTTCTTT
TRBJ1-1,TRBV5-6,TRBD1,-,CASSFGQGGRAFF,TGTGCCAGCAGCTTCGGACAGGGCGGCAGAGCTTTCTTT
TRBJ2-7,TRBV28,-,many,CASSFTGRYEQYF,TGTGCCAGCAGTTTTACAGGGAGGTACGAGCAGTACTTC
TRBJ2-7,TRBV7-2,TRBD2,many,CASSLVAGTSYEQYF,TGTGCCAGCAGCTTAGTAGCGGGAACGTCCTACGAGCAGTACTTC
TRBJ2-7,TRBV4-1,TRBD2,-,CASSQFSGTYEQYF,TGCGCCAGCAGCCAGTTCAGCGGGACCTACGAGCAGTACTTC
TRBJ2-7,TRBV30,-,-,CAWSGSRTPPYEQYF,TGTGCCTGGAGTGGCTCCAGGACACCACCCTACGAGCAGTACTTC
TRBJ2-7,TRBV5-4,TRBD2,-,CASSLDGRTSREQYF,TGTGCCAGCAGCTTGGACGGGAGGACTAGTCGGGAGCAGTACTTC
TRBJ1-5,TRBV4-1,-,-,CASSPLGGRQPQHF,TGCGCCAGCAGCCCCCTCGGGGGGAGGCAGCCCCAGCATTTT